These 26 T cell receptor beta chains were sequenced from one sample in a study of T cells in Graves' hyperthyroidism and ophthalmopathy. It was RNA transcripts that yielded the amplified TCR beta CDR3 regions. Using the HTBI primer set, a first-round RT-PCR was run on the TCR CDR3. Each CDR3 protein is one row after TCRdb ran MiXCR on the multiplex PCR reads. The table records about 290,000 distinct CDR3 sequences, 13% of them present only once. Specimen: blood. These receptors originate from a woman aged 25-40 years with Graves' hyperthyroidism that later progressed to Graves' ophthalmopathy.

V is TRBV19 and J is TRBJ2-3; maybe TRBD1 (6 bases). Germline V gives CDR1 LNHDA, CDR2 SQIVND (reference sequence). The ends were cut back, 6 bases at V and 6 bases at J, with 22 bases in the middle. The CDR3 totals 16 residues. The CDR3 reads CASRPAAAGVGDTQYF. Written as DNA, the CDR3 is TGTGCCAGTAGACCGGCAGCGGCAGGGGTAGGGGATACGCAGTATTTT.

In its sample, this clonotype was seen many times. This chain connects TRBV6-1 to TRBJ2-5; tentatively, D is TRBD1 (5 bases). The V end was cut by 6 bases, the J end by 5 bases, with 19 bases between. The CDR3 has 15 residues. Germline V CDR1 and CDR2: MNHNS, SASEGT. CDR3 loop: CASSPLVEPGETQYF. In DNA form, the CDR3 reads TGTGCCAGCAGCCCCCTGGTGGAGCCAGGGGAGACCCAGTACTTC.

This clonotype was counted many times. Here the CDR3 reads CASSRYQETQYF. In DNA, the CDR3 is TGTGCCAGCAGTCGATACCAAGAGACCCAGTACTTC. The chain couples TRBV5-6 to TRBJ2-5, with D hard to call. The CDR3 extends over 12 amino acids. Trimming pared 5 bases from V and 0 bases from J, leaving 5 bases between. The germline V gene encodes CDR1 SGHDT and CDR2 YYEEEE. Combining the CDR3 with reference TRBV5-6 and TRBJ2-5 gives the whole variable domain DAGVTQSPTHLIKTRGQQVTLRCSPKSGHDTVSWYQQALGQGPQFIFQYYEEEERQRGNFPDRFSGHQFPNYSSELNVNALLLGDSALYLCASSRYQETQYFGPGTRLLVL.

This clonotype was recorded at least ten times. This chain uses TRBV28 with TRBJ1-5; D ambiguous. There are 12 residues in the CDR3. With 10 bases removed from V and 3 bases from J, the gap between germline ends came to 10 bases. Germline CDR1 and CDR2: MDHEN and SYDVKM. The CDR3 here is CATGSANQPQHF. In nucleotides, the CDR3 is TGTGCCACGGGGTCAGCCAATCAGCCCCAGCATTTT.

V usage is TRBV28 and J usage is TRBJ2-2; D is unresolved. The CDR3 loop spans 12 amino acids. The germline V gene has CDR1 MDHEN and CDR2 SYDVKM. Trimming pared 7 bases from V and 14 bases from J, leaving 17 bases between. CDR3: CASTPPLGNLFF. The CDR3 nucleotides read TGTGCCAGCACCCCCCCCTTGGGGAATCTGTTTTTT.

The CDR3 DNA is TGTGCCAGCAGCTTAGGCTACCTACAGACGACAAACACCATATATTTT. Its protein product is CASSLGYLQTTNTIYF. J is TRBJ1-3 and V is TRBV7-9; D remains ambiguous. V gave up 1 base and J gave up 6 bases, with 16 bases separating them. The CDR3 is 16 amino acids. From germline, CDR1 is SEHNR and CDR2 FQNEAQ (reference sequence).

This clonotype was observed many times. The chain joins TRBV27 to TRBJ2-7, with 9 bases identical to TRBD1. The CDR3 length is 15 residues. Germline-derived CDR1 and CDR2 are MNHEY and SMNVEV (reference sequence). V shed 8 bases and J 4 bases; nucleotides not matched to a gene: 12. CDR3 protein: CASEGWDRERYEQYF. The CDR3, as DNA: TGTGCCAGCGAAGGTTGGGACAGGGAGAGATACGAGCAGTACTTC.

Many counts were recorded for this clonotype. The chain is built from TRBV12-3 or TRBV12-4 and TRBJ2-7, with TRBD2 matching over 7 bases. The trim removed 5 bases at V and 6 bases at J, leaving 10 bases unmatched. The CDR3 runs 14 residues. The CDR3, as DNA: TGTGCCAGCAGTGAGCGGGAAACCACTTCCGAGCAGTACTTC. Protein: CASSERETTSEQYF.

The gene calls are TRBV28 and TRBJ2-5, with 10 bases lining up with TRBD2. The CDR3 runs to 16 residues. Germline V gene data show CDR1 as MDHEN and CDR2 as SYDVKM. V lost 6 bases and J lost 5; bases outside the gene matches: 12. The CDR3 DNA follows: TGTGCCAGCAGCAAACCTGATAGCGGGAGGTGGGAGACCCAGTACTTC. The encoded protein is CASSKPDSGRWETQYF.

This clonotype came up many times. The J gene is TRBJ2-1, the V gene TRBV27; D gene unclear. Trimming removed 3 bases from V and 7 bases from J, with 13 bases in between. Germline CDR1 reads MNHEY; CDR2 reads SMNVEV (reference sequence). There are 14 residues in the CDR3. In DNA form, the CDR3 reads TGTGCCAGCAGTTTGGAGACCGATCTAAATGAGCAGTTCTTC. Residues: CASSLETDLNEQFF.

This clonotype was picked up a small number of times. The V and J genes are TRBV4-1 and TRBJ2-7; 9 bases are shared with TRBD1. The CDR3 is 16 amino acids. Germline assignment: CDR1 MGHRA and CDR2 YSYEKL. V shed 4 bases and J 1 base; nucleotides not matched to a gene: 8. The CDR3 DNA reads TGCGCCAGCAGCCGACCGATGGGACAGGGATCCTACGAGCAGTACTTC. This gives the protein CASSRPMGQGSYEQYF.

This clonotype was seen many times. The chain carries TRBV6-1 and TRBJ2-7; the match to TRBD2 covers 8 bases. The CDR3 runs to 13 residues. The germline V gene has CDR1 MNHNS and CDR2 SASEGT. V lost 6 bases to trimming and J lost 3 bases; unmatched junction nucleotides: 4. CDR3 in amino acids: CASRWTSNYEQYF. In DNA, the CDR3 is TGTGCCAGCAGATGGACTAGCAACTACGAGCAGTACTTC.

Worth noting for this clonotype: Since no conserved phenylalanine or tryptophan closes the CDR3, a read error is the likely cause. V is TRBV20-1 and J is TRBJ1-1, with 7 bases aligning to TRBD1. This CDR3 region has 14 residues. In germline, CDR1 is DFQATT, CDR2 SNEGSKA (reference sequence). V gave up 0 bases and J gave up 1 base; unmatched junction bases: 2. This CDR3 reads CSARDQGGNTEAFS. Here the CDR3 DNA reads TGCAGTGCTAGAGATCAGGGGGGGAACACTGAAGCTTTCTCT.

This clonotype was detected ten times or more. This rearrangement joins TRBV27 to TRBJ2-7, with D possibly called TRBD1 or TRBD2 (5 bases each). Trimming left V 8 bases short and J 3 bases short, with 14 bases between. Germline V gives CDR1 MNHEY, CDR2 SMNVEV (reference sequence). This CDR3 is 13 amino acids long. The CDR3 reads CASSRGPYYEQYF. The CDR3 DNA reads as TGTGCCAGCTCCCGGGGACCATACTACGAGCAGTACTTC.

At least ten counts were recorded for this clonotype. The chain uses TRBV2 and TRBJ1-1; TRBD1 might be the D (5 bases). The CDR3 extends over 13 amino acids. Trimming pared 8 bases from V and 5 bases from J, leaving 15 bases between. The germline CDR1 and CDR2 sequences are SNHLY and FYNNEI. The CDR3, as DNA: TGTGCCAGCCGGGCGTCCGGGGGGACTGAAGCTTTCTTT. This translates into CASRASGGTEAFF.

This clonotype was recorded at least ten times. V is TRBV11-2 and J is TRBJ2-7, with TRBD1 identical over 10 bases. This CDR3 is 16 amino acids long. The germline V gene encodes CDR1 SGHAT and CDR2 FQNNGV. The V segment lost 4 bases and the J segment 4 bases; nucleotides outside the gene matches: 10. For the CDR3, the DNA is TGTGCCAGCAGCTCCATCCGGGACAGGGGTCTTTACGAGCAGTACTTC. This translates into CASSSIRDRGLYEQYF.

This clonotype occurred many times. The V call is TRBV20-1, the J call TRBJ2-1, with 12 bases that match TRBD2. This CDR3 spans 14 amino acids. Unmatched junction bases numbered 6, after V lost 5 bases and J lost 7 bases. The germline V gene has CDR1 DFQATT and CDR2 SNEGSKA (reference sequence). The CDR3 DNA follows: TGCAGTGCTCACGCTAGCGGGAGGGGTAATGAGCAGTTCTTC. It yields the protein CSAHASGRGNEQFF.

This clonotype was found many times. The CDR3: CASSLQGSGANVLTF. The CDR3, as DNA: TGTGCCAGCAGTTTGCAGGGATCTGGGGCCAACGTCCTGACTTTC. The chain recombines TRBV27 with TRBJ2-6; a possible D gene is TRBD1 (5 bases). The CDR3 runs to 15 residues. Between the trimmed V and J ends, which lost 3 bases and 1 base, there was a span of 7 bases. Germline values: CDR1 MNHEY, CDR2 SMNVEV (reference sequence).

The V call is TRBV19, the J call TRBJ2-3; 10 nucleotides align to TRBD2. The V and J ends lost 3 bases and 9 bases, in that order; junction bases with no gene match: 3. The germline CDR1 and CDR2 sequences are LNHDA and SQIVND (reference sequence). CDR3 length: 13 amino acids. DNA for the CDR3: TGTGCCAGTAGTATCTCAGCGGGAGGGACGCAGTATTTT. Protein: CASSISAGGTQYF.

This clonotype was observed at least ten times. The gene calls are TRBV4-2 and TRBJ1-2; no clear D. The germline gives CDR1 LGHNA, CDR2 YNFKEQ. The V and J ends lost 4 bases and 1 base respectively, with 13 bases between them. The CDR3 spans 15 residues. DNA of the CDR3: TGTGCCAGCAGCCCCCCAGGCCGAGTTAACTATGGCTACACCTTC. It is translated as CASSPPGRVNYGYTF.

Ten or more counts support this clonotype. The chain has TRBV12-3 or TRBV12-4 and TRBJ2-2, with 9 bases that match TRBD1. This CDR3 is 15 amino acids long. The junction had 1 base not matched to a gene; V was cut back by 4 bases and J by 1 base. The CDR3 is CASSSGQGNTGELFF. In DNA, the CDR3 is TGTGCCAGCAGTTCGGGACAGGGGAACACCGGGGAGCTGTTTTTT.

This clonotype showed up many times. The V and J genes are TRBV13 and TRBJ2-1; TRBD2 is a possible D gene (5 bases). Germline CDR1 and CDR2: PRHDT and FYEKMQ (reference sequence). Trimming shortened V by 7 bases and J by 7 bases, and 14 bases separated the two germline ends. CDR3 length: 13 residues. The CDR3 DNA reads TGTGCCAGCACCCGAGGGCGGAAAAATGAGCAGTTCTTC. Protein sequence: CASTRGRKNEQFF.

This clonotype was seen ten or more times. The genes are TRBV20-1 and TRBJ2-5, with D perhaps TRBD2 (5 bases). The germline V gene encodes CDR1 DFQATT and CDR2 SNEGSKA (reference sequence). Trimming stripped 2 bases from V and 1 base from J, with 14 bases between. This CDR3 has 15 residues. CDR3 region: CSARRIGMGQETQYF. CDR3 coding DNA: TGCAGTGCTAGAAGAATCGGGATGGGCCAAGAGACCCAGTACTTC.

In its sample, this clonotype was seen many times. The chain has TRBV27 and TRBJ1-1; D possibly corresponds to TRBD1 (6 bases). Germline assignment: CDR1 MNHEY and CDR2 SMNVEV (reference sequence). The CDR3 consists of 15 residues. Trimming took off 6 bases at V and 0 bases at J, with 14 bases between the two ends. CDR3: CASRMTGSLNTEAFF. The CDR3 DNA is TGTGCCAGCAGGATGACAGGTTCTTTGAACACTGAAGCTTTCTTT.

This clonotype was picked up many times. This chain uses TRBV20-1 with TRBJ1-2, with a tentative D call TRBD1 (5 bases). With 3 bases removed from V and 4 bases from J, the gap between germline ends came to 12 bases. This CDR3 has 13 residues. The germline CDR1 and CDR2 sequences are DFQATT and SNEGSKA (reference sequence). The CDR3 loop reads CSASPPTVYGYTF. CDR3 DNA sequence: TGCAGTGCTAGCCCCCCGACAGTCTATGGCTACACCTTC.

This clonotype was detected ten times or more. V is TRBV28 and J is TRBJ2-1; 11 nucleotides agree with TRBD2. The V gene end was trimmed by 3 bases and the J gene end by 1 base; junction bases not matched to a gene: 5. CDR1 is MDHEN and CDR2 is SYDVKM in the germline V gene. CDR3 length: 17 amino acids. The CDR3 sequence: CASSFPGTSGSYNEQFF. For the CDR3, the DNA is TGTGCCAGCAGTTTCCCCGGGACTAGCGGATCCTACAATGAGCAGTTCTTC.